The 18 T cell receptor beta chains below were found in one sample sequenced in a study of CD8+ T cells in alopecia areata. The sequencing template was cDNA reverse transcribed from extracted RNA. Profiling relied on immunoSEQ multiplex PCR, and the TCRdb table lists in-frame clones only, not all of them. This sample has about 110,000 clones and no singletons, with roughly a fifth in the ten largest. Sequenced sample: lesional skin. The receptors were gathered from a C3H/HeJ mouse with alopecia areata. Strain haplotype at MHC: H2-k.

Turning to this clone: Any gene name here is a mouse gene name. The CDR3 goes on 4 residues after the read ends, and that part is filled in from the germline J gene. The chain recombines TRBV13-3 with TRBJ2-4, with 12 bases aligning to TRBD2. The germline gives CDR1 NNHDY, CDR2 SYVADS. V lost 4 bases to trimming and J lost 2 bases; unmatched junction nucleotides: 2. There are 15 residues in the CDR3. The part of the CDR3 DNA that was read is TGTGCCAGCAGTATGACTGGGGGGGCTCAAAAC. Translating gives CASSMTGGAQN. The entire CDR3 is CASSMTGGAQNTLYF.

This clone was observed a few times. The genes are named according to mouse. Coverage ceases 4 residues before the CDR3 finishes, and the germline J gene fills in the end. The rearrangement links TRBV1 to TRBJ2-7; TRBD1 is a possible D gene (6 bases). Germline CDR1 NSQYPW, CDR2 LRSPGD (reference sequence). The CDR3 runs to 14 residues. Partial CDR3 DNA: TGCACCTGCAGTGCACCCCAGGGGAGGGAT. As protein: CTCSAPQGRD. The whole CDR3 reads CTCSAPQGRDEQYF.

Concerning this clone: All gene names here are mouse names. The read terminates 4 residues ahead of where the CDR3 ends, so the germline J gene completes it. J is TRBJ1-2 and V is TRBV13-3, with D possibly being TRBD1 (6 bases). CDR3 length: 16 amino acids. V lost 0 bases and J lost 3, with 15 bases in between. Germline lookup yields CDR1 NNHDY and CDR2 SYVADS. The DNA read from the CDR3 is TGTGCCAGCAGTGATGGCCGAACAGGGAGGGACTCC. As protein: CASSDGRTGRDS. The whole CDR3 region reads CASSDGRTGRDSDYTF.

Comment on this clone: Germline and genes: mouse. The CDR3 extends 4 residues past the end of the read, so its final part is completed from the germline J gene. The chain employs TRBV19 and TRBJ1-4, with 10 bases matching TRBD1. V trimming: 4 bases; J trimming: 3 bases; junction bases outside the gene matches: 3. Looked up from germline, CDR1 is FNHDT and CDR2 is SITEND (reference sequence). CDR3 size: 15 residues. The DNA read from the CDR3 is TGTGCCAGCAGTTGGGACAGGGGCCCCAACGAA. Protein product: CASSWDRGPNE. The whole CDR3 sequence reads CASSWDRGPNERLFF.

In regard to this clone: Gene names and germline match the mouse. The CDR3 end lies 4 residues beyond the end of the read and is filled in from the germline J gene. This chain connects TRBV12-2 to TRBJ2-5; 7 positions agree with TRBD2. The CDR3 contains 15 residues. The germline gives CDR1 SGHLS, CDR2 HYDKME. Trimming took 0 bases from V and 0 from J; bases not matched to a gene: 2. The CDR3 here is CASSLGGVNQDTQYF. The covered CDR3 bases are TGTGCCAGCTCTCTCGGGGGGGTTAACCAAGAC.

This clone was recorded a few times. Germline and genes: mouse. The CDR3: CASSLTRQDAEQFF. The CDR3 DNA, read in part, is TGTGCAAGCAGCCTGACACGACAGGATGCT. V is TRBV16 and J is TRBJ2-1; D perhaps matches TRBD1 (6 bases). The CDR3 goes on 4 residues after the read ends, and that part is filled in from the germline J gene. Trimming shortened V by 5 bases and J by 5 bases, and 13 bases separated the two germline ends. The CDR3 contains 14 residues. CDR1 SGHSA and CDR2 FRNQAP come from the germline V gene.

As for this clone: Genes and germline are mouse. The read falls 4 residues short of the CDR3 end, and the missing part is taken from the germline J gene. The chain is built from TRBV13-3 and TRBJ2-4, with D tentatively TRBD2 (5 bases). Germline CDR1 NNHDY, CDR2 SYVADS. V lost 3 bases to trimming and J lost 0 bases, with 11 bases between them. The CDR3 covers 15 residues. The CDR3 bases that were read are TGTGCCAGCAGTGGGACTTTTTCTAGTCAAAAC. Translation gives CASSGTFSSQN. The whole CDR3 region reads CASSGTFSSQNTLYF.

Notes on this clone: Mouse names are used for the genes. The CDR3 extends 4 residues past the end of the read, so its final part is completed from the germline J gene. The V call is TRBV1, the J call TRBJ2-3; no firm D call. Trimming stripped 4 bases from V and 3 bases from J, with 5 bases between. This CDR3 comprises 12 residues. CDR1 NSQYPW and CDR2 LRSPGD come from the germline V gene (reference sequence). The covered CDR3 bases are TGCACCTGCAGTGTCAAGGCAGAA. The encoded protein is CTCSVKAE. The entire CDR3 protein reads CTCSVKAETLYF.

This clone was seen a few times. Germline and genes: mouse. The read falls 4 residues short of the CDR3 end, and the missing part is taken from the germline J gene. The gene calls are TRBV19 and TRBJ1-4; D is unclear. Deletions cut 6 bases from V and 5 bases from J, with 8 bases between. The CDR3 covers 12 residues. Germline V gene lookup returns CDR1 FNHDT and CDR2 SITEND (reference sequence). The CDR3 DNA, read in part, is TGTGCCAGCACCCGACAAAACGAA. It is translated as CASTRQNE. The whole CDR3 protein is CASTRQNERLFF.

Concerning this clone: Mouse gene names and germline throughout. The DNA ends 4 residues before the CDR3 does, and the rest of the CDR3 is filled in from the germline J gene. The chain is built from TRBV1 and TRBJ2-5; D gene uncertain. The ends were cut back, 0 bases at V and 0 bases at J, with 13 bases in the middle. Germline CDR1 is NSQYPW and CDR2 is LRSPGD (reference sequence). The CDR3 is 17 amino acids. CDR3 residues: CTCSAETIKSNQDTQYF. Incomplete CDR3 DNA: TGCACCTGCAGTGCAGAAACAATAAAGAGTAACCAAGAC.

This clone was seen a few times. TCRdb's protein sequence differs at residue 11 from the translated DNA; the protein presented here follows the DNA. The germline and genes are mouse ones. The CDR3 end lies 3 residues beyond the end of the read and is filled in from the germline J gene. The chain recombines TRBV13-3 with TRBJ1-6, with D perhaps matching TRBD1 (5 bases). TRBJ1-6 is noted as an ORF with a role that remains uncertain. There are 14 residues in the CDR3. Germline V gene lookup returns CDR1 NNHDY and CDR2 SYVADS. The ends were cut back, 2 bases at V and 7 bases at J, with 10 bases in the middle. The chain's CDR3 is CASSERPGNSPLYF. CDR3 DNA (partial): TGTGCCAGCAGTGAACGGCCAGGGAATTCGCCC.

This clone was seen a handful of times. Genes and germline come from the mouse. The read comes to an end 4 residues before the CDR3 does, leaving the germline J gene to fill in the end. The V call is TRBV16, the J call TRBJ1-2; TRBD1 might be the D (6 bases). This CDR3 contains 13 residues. Trimming cost V 5 bases and J 0 bases, with 7 bases left between them. Germline V CDR1 and CDR2: SGHSA, FRNQAP. The sequenced part of the CDR3 DNA is TGTGCAAGCAGCGGGACATCAAACTCC. Translating gives CASSGTSNS. In full, the CDR3 is CASSGTSNSDYTF.

Concerning this clone itself: Each gene name is a mouse one. CDR3 region: CASSDEEGASSYEQYF. The sequenced CDR3 bases are TGTGCCAGCAGTGATGAGGAGGGGGCGAGCTCCTAT. The V call is TRBV13-3, the J call TRBJ2-7, with a tentative D call TRBD1 (7 bases). The read is 4 residues too short to cover the CDR3 end, so that end is filled in from the germline J gene. The CDR3 runs 16 residues. Germline V gene lookup returns CDR1 NNHDY and CDR2 SYVADS. The germline V and J ends were trimmed by 0 bases and 0 bases, with 13 bases remaining between them.

Comment on this clone: Genes here carry mouse names. The read halts 4 residues ahead of the CDR3 end, with the missing end drawn from the germline J gene. V is TRBV13-3 and J is TRBJ2-2; no firm D call. Germline CDR1 is NNHDY and CDR2 is SYVADS. V was pared by 6 bases and J by 1 base, with 7 bases between. CDR3 length: 13 amino acids. Incomplete CDR3 DNA: TGTGCCAGCATGACAAAAAACACCGGG. It specifies CASMTKNTG. The complete CDR3 reads CASMTKNTGQLYF. Full variable domain (remainder filled in from reference TRBV13-3 and TRBJ2-2): EAAVTQSPRSKVAVTGGKVTLSCHQTNNHDYMYWYRQDTGHGLRLIHYSYVADSTEKGDIPDGYKASRPSQENFSLILELASLSQTAVYFCASMTKNTGQLYFGEGSKLTVL.

A remark on this clone: Mouse germline and gene names are used. Coverage ceases 4 residues before the CDR3 finishes, and the germline J gene fills in the end. V usage is TRBV19 and J usage is TRBJ1-4, with 11 bases identical to TRBD1. In germline, CDR1 is FNHDT, CDR2 SITEND (reference sequence). This CDR3 contains 13 residues. The covered CDR3 bases are TGTGCCAGCAGTGGGACAGGGGGCGAA. Its translation is CASSGTGGE. The entire CDR3 protein reads CASSGTGGERLFF.

This clone was observed a few times. The genes are named according to mouse. The CDR3 here is CASRAGGAREVFF. Incomplete CDR3 DNA: TGTGCCAGCAGGGCTGGGGGGGCGAGA. This chain connects TRBV13-3 to TRBJ1-1, with D possibly being TRBD1 (6 bases). Read coverage stops 4 residues before the CDR3 terminus; the germline J gene supplies the remainder. This CDR3 contains 13 residues. Germline assignment: CDR1 NNHDY and CDR2 SYVADS.

Points on this clone: Gene names and germline match the mouse. The CDR3 is cut off 4 residues early in the read; its end comes from the germline J gene. The chain uses TRBV13-3 and TRBJ1-2, with TRBD1 identical over 8 bases. Trimming at V came to 5 bases and at J to 1 base, leaving 7 bases not matched to a gene. Germline V gene data show CDR1 as NNHDY and CDR2 as SYVADS. There are 15 residues in the CDR3. The covered CDR3 bases are TGTGCCAGCAGGAGCCGGGACAGGAAAAACTCC. It yields the protein CASRSRDRKNS. The whole CDR3 protein reads CASRSRDRKNSDYTF.

Points on this clone: The genes and germline here are from mouse. The DNA ends 4 residues before the CDR3 does, and the rest of the CDR3 is filled in from the germline J gene. The rearrangement links TRBV13-3 to TRBJ2-7; D call uncertain. The germline gives CDR1 NNHDY, CDR2 SYVADS. V lost 5 bases and J lost 0, with 9 bases in between. CDR3 length equals 13 residues. CDR3 in amino acids: CASRTPSSYEQYF. The covered CDR3 bases are TGTGCCAGCAGGACTCCTAGCTCCTAT.